This T cell receptor beta chain was identified during a study of response to subunit inactivated influenza vaccine. There are 15 residues in the CDR3. Germline-derived CDR1 and CDR2 are SGHVS and FQNEAQ. Trimming left V 1 base short and J 6 bases short, with 13 bases between. TCRdb analysed the RT-PCR reads with MiXCR anew, one entry per CDR3 protein. Counted here are approximately 520,000 distinct CDR3 sequences, 25% occurring once; the ten biggest clones make up approximately 2%. Study results and caveats: The authors offered the suggestion that each seasonal influenza vaccination recruits few new T cells.

The table lists this clonotype with a few counts. The antigen is not known. The sample in question was CD4+ T cells sorted from PBMCs, obtained 4 to 6 days after vaccination. This TCR was sampled from a man between 45 and 60 years old who received an inactivated influenza vaccine. The chain employs TRBV7-8 and TRBJ2-1, with D perhaps matching TRBD1 (6 bases). Here the CDR3 reads CASSLGRRGSNEQFF. In DNA form, the CDR3 reads TGTGCCAGCAGCTTAGGCCGCAGGGGAAGCAATGAGCAGTTCTTC.